The TCR beta chain under discussion was sequenced for a study of regulatory T cells in long-lasting Graves disease. General study points: Analyses excluded thyroid tissue, covering peripheral blood alone.

Indicated time point: newly diagnosed GD, antithyroid drugs for less than 3 months. Preparation of the TCR library used RNA extracted from PBMCs. Construction of TCR beta libraries relied on iRepertoire HTBI primers and on Arm-PCR targeting CDR3 regions. Via MiXCR, TCRdb re-called the multiplex PCR reads, giving one row per CDR3 protein. The sample includes approximately 350,000 distinct CDR3 sequences, approximately 10% seen only once; the top ten take approximately 17%. V lost 5 bases and J 3 bases, leaving 17 bases between the germline ends. This CDR3 comprises 15 residues. Per the germline V gene, CDR1 is SGHAT and CDR2 is FQNNGV. This clonotype was counted many times. The antigen is undetermined. This same sample was also taken into another study, of T cells in Graves' hyperthyroidism and ophthalmopathy. Per that study: Newly diagnosed hyperthyroidism patients aged 18 to 65 years had disease lasting under 2 months. The HTBI primer set served for first-round RT-PCR of the TCR CDR3. Among thyroid clonotypes expanded above 0.001, most also appeared in blood.

The input for sequencing was peripheral blood mononuclear cells (PBMCs), taken at new diagnosis, from a patient treated with antithyroid drugs. This sequence was found in a woman under 30 with Graves disease. This sequence joins TRBV11-2 and TRBJ2-7, with D possibly being TRBD2 (6 bases). As DNA, the CDR3 is TGTGCCAGCAGCCGCCACCCCGGGGGATACTACGAGCAGTACGTC. Translation gives CASSRHPGGYYEQYV.